This T cell receptor (beta chain) was recovered during a study of blood T cell repertoires in COVID-19. About the research overall: From T cells, B-cell-depleted T cells, or PBMCs came the material, which was cDNA or gDNA.

The CDR3 runs 12 residues. V gave up 3 bases and J gave up 10 bases, with 12 bases separating them. Per the original methods: Amplification of reference gene primers was used by the study to estimate nucleated cell counts. Method: immunoSEQ multiplex PCR; TCRdb's copy keeps in-frame clones and lacks some. V and J calls and clone size follow that table, whereas D and trimming were derived from the DNA. The sample contains roughly 230,000 clones, approximately 83% of which appear only once. The participants were between about 18 and 89 years old and came from 24 US areas. Specimen: PBMCs or T cells enriched from blood (not recorded which). The TCR comes from a man between 50 and 59 years old who had recovered from COVID-19. The gene calls are TRBV12-3 or TRBV12-4 and TRBJ2-5; a weak D match, TRBD2 (6 bases). This CDR3 is CASSLRGLDQYF. Written as DNA, the CDR3 is TGTGCCAGCAGTTTGCGGGGCTTAGACCAGTACTTC.